The TCR beta chain under discussion was sequenced for a study of T cells in Graves' hyperthyroidism and ophthalmopathy. Study-wide background: Peripheral blood draws took place at initial diagnosis, ahead of any treatment.

Patients affected by ophthalmopathy presented a Clinical Activity Score of at least 3, a NOSPECS grade of at least 4, and disease duration below 3 months. Uncontrolled infections, other autoimmune diseases, pregnancy or lactation led to exclusion of patients. Thyroid ultrasound, orbital computed tomography, clinical symptoms, and serum thyroxine and TRAb underpinned diagnoses. Amplified TCR beta CDR3 regions derived from RNA transcripts. Researchers ran a first-round RT-PCR on the TCR CDR3 using the HTBI primer set. One entry per CDR3 protein, called by TCRdb with MiXCR from the multiplex PCR reads. The sample has approximately 400,000 distinct CDR3 sequences, about 14% seen once. The sample was blood. The TCR comes from a woman in her 30s with Graves' ophthalmopathy.

CDR3 sequence reads: CASSLEQNTQYF. For the CDR3, the DNA is TGTGCCAGCAGTTTAGAACAGAATACGCAGTATTTT. The gene calls are TRBV12-3 or TRBV12-4 and TRBJ2-3, with unresolved D. The CDR3 length is 12 residues. Trimming cost V 1 base and J 7 bases, with 6 bases left between them.